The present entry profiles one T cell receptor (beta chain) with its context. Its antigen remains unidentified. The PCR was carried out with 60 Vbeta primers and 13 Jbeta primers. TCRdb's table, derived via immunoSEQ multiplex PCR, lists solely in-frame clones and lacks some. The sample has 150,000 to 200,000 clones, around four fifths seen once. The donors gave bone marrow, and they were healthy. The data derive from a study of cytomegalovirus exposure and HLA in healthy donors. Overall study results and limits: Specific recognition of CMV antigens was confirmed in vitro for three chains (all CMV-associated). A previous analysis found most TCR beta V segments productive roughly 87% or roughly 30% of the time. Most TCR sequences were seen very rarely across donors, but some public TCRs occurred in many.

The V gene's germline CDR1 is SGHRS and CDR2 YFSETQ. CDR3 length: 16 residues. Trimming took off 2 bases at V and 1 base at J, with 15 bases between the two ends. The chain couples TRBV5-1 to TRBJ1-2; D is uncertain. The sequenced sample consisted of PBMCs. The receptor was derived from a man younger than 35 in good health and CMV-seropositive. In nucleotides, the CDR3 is TGCGCCAGCAGCTTAGATTCCCCCGGGGTTAACTATGGCTACACCTTC. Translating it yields CASSLDSPGVNYGYTF.